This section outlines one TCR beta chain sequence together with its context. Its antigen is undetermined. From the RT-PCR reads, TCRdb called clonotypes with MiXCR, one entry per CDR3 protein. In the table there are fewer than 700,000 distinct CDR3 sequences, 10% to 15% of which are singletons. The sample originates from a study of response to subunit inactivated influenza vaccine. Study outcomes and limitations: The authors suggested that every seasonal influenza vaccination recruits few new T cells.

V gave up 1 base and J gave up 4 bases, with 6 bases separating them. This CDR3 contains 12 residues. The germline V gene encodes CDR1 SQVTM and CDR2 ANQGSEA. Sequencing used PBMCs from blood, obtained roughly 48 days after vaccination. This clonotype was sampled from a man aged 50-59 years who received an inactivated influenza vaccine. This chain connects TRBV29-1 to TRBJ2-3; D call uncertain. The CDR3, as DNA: TGCAGCGTTGAAGGGGAACCAGATACGCAGTATTTT. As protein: CSVEGEPDTQYF.